A selection of T cell receptor beta chains follows, all from one sample in a study of early T cells in non-severe SARS-CoV-2 infection. MiXCR, run by TCRdb on the 5' RACE reads, gives a single entry per CDR3 protein. This table holds 40,000 to 55,000 distinct CDR3 sequences, about 12% found once. Sequenced input: whole blood. Receptor source: an adult who was a healthcare worker with PCR-confirmed SARS-CoV-2 infection or an uninfected control (not recorded which). The CDR3 runs from the conserved cysteine through the conserved F or W. A D gene is named only where the DNA matches it firmly. Clone size, where shown, is once, few, many, or a class for clones that have expanded.

D gene: -
J gene: TRBJ1-1
clone size: few
V gene: TRBV7-9
CDR3 DNA: TGTGCCAGCACCCCTCGGGGCGGAAACACTGAAGCTTTCTTT
CDR3 protein: CASTPRGGNTEAFF

D gene: TRBD2
J gene: TRBJ2-3
clone size: -
V gene: TRBV28
CDR3 DNA: TGTGCCAGCAGTTTAACGGCTAGCGGTAGCACAGATACGCAGTATTTT
CDR3 protein: CASSLTASGSTDTQYF

D gene: -
J gene: TRBJ2-3
clone size: many
V gene: TRBV6-1
CDR3 DNA: TGTGCCAGCAGTGAAGGCTACACAGATACGCAGTATTTT
CDR3 protein: CASSEGYTDTQYF

D gene: -
J gene: TRBJ1-2
clone size: few
V gene: TRBV12-3/TRBV12-4
CDR3 DNA: TGTGCCAGCCAAGGATTGGGCTATGGCTACACCTTC
CDR3 protein: CASQGLGYGYTF

D gene: -
J gene: TRBJ2-5
clone size: -
V gene: TRBV12-3/TRBV12-4
CDR3 DNA: TGTGCCAGCAGTTCCCAAAGGGTACAGGTGGGCCAAGAGACCCAGTACTTC
CDR3 protein: CASSSQRVQVGQETQYF

D gene: TRBD2
J gene: TRBJ2-3
clone size: few
V gene: TRBV7-6
CDR3 DNA: TGTGCCAGCAGCTCAGGACTAGCGGGAGTGGGCGTGGATACGCAGTATTTT
CDR3 protein: CASSSGLAGVGVDTQYF

D gene: TRBD1
J gene: TRBJ2-1
clone size: -
V gene: TRBV18
CDR3 DNA: TGTGCCAGCTCACCAGCCAGGGGGAGCTCCTACAATGAGCAGTTCTTC
CDR3 protein: CASSPARGSSYNEQFF

D gene: -
J gene: TRBJ1-1
clone size: many
V gene: TRBV20-1
CDR3 DNA: TGCAGTGCTAGAGACCCGGGGGGGACGAACACTGAAGCTTTCTTT
CDR3 protein: CSARDPGGTNTEAFF

D gene: -
J gene: TRBJ1-3
clone size: medium-sized
V gene: TRBV29-1
CDR3 DNA: TGCAGCGTTGAAGTCGCCAGGGGTTCCGGAAACACCATATATTTT
CDR3 protein: CSVEVARGSGNTIYF

D gene: TRBD1
J gene: TRBJ1-4
clone size: many
V gene: TRBV29-1
CDR3 DNA: TGCAGCGTTTTTGGAGGACAGGGGGACGAAAAACTGTTTTTT
CDR3 protein: CSVFGGQGDEKLFF

D gene: -
J gene: TRBJ2-1
clone size: many
V gene: TRBV12-5
CDR3 DNA: TGTGCTAGTGGTTCCCCGGGGAATGAGCAGTTCTTC
CDR3 protein: CASGSPGNEQFF

D gene: -
J gene: TRBJ1-2
clone size: -
V gene: TRBV27
CDR3 DNA: TGTGCCAGCAGTTTGAACGGAGGCTATGGCTACACCTTC
CDR3 protein: CASSLNGGYGYTF

D gene: TRBD1
J gene: TRBJ1-5
clone size: few
V gene: TRBV28
CDR3 DNA: TGTGCCAGCAGAGACACAGGGGGGGGTCAGCCCCAGCATTTT
CDR3 protein: CASRDTGGGQPQHF

D gene: -
J gene: TRBJ1-2
clone size: few
V gene: TRBV28
CDR3 DNA: TGTGCCAGCAGTTTTGGGACAAACTATGGCTACACCTTC
CDR3 protein: CASSFGTNYGYTF

D gene: -
J gene: TRBJ2-1
clone size: -
V gene: TRBV5-1
CDR3 DNA: TGCGCCAGCAGCTTCCAGGGTGCCAGTGAGCAGTTCTTC
CDR3 protein: CASSFQGASEQFF

D gene: -
J gene: TRBJ2-1
clone size: many
V gene: TRBV20-1
CDR3 DNA: TGCAGTGCTAACTTAGGGGGAGTGGGCTACAATGAGCAGTTCTTC
CDR3 protein: CSANLGGVGYNEQFF

D gene: TRBD1
J gene: TRBJ1-6
clone size: many
V gene: TRBV10-2
CDR3 DNA: TGCGCCAGCGCCGGGACAGGGGGGAATTCACCCCTCCACTTT
CDR3 protein: CASAGTGGNSPLHF

D gene: -
J gene: TRBJ1-1
clone size: many
V gene: TRBV2
CDR3 DNA: TGTGCCAGTACGACGGACAGTATGAACACTGAAGCTTTCTTT
CDR3 protein: CASTTDSMNTEAFF

D gene: -
J gene: TRBJ1-2
clone size: few
V gene: TRBV9
CDR3 DNA: TGTGCCAGCTCCAAAACCGGGGGGTCAGCTAACTATGGCTACACCTTC
CDR3 protein: CASSKTGGSANYGYTF

D gene: -
J gene: TRBJ1-5
clone size: many
V gene: TRBV25-1
CDR3 DNA: TGTGCCAGCAGACAGGGTTTTCAGCCCCAGCATTTT
CDR3 protein: CASRQGFQPQHF

D gene: -
J gene: TRBJ2-5
clone size: few
V gene: TRBV7-2
CDR3 DNA: TGTGCCAGCAGCCAGGGTCCCAGATCTGAGACCCAGTACTTC
CDR3 protein: CASSQGPRSETQYF

D gene: TRBD2
J gene: TRBJ2-3
clone size: -
V gene: TRBV7-9
CDR3 DNA: TGTGCCAGCAGCCCGGGACTAGCGGGGGGCACAGATACGCAGTATTTT
CDR3 protein: CASSPGLAGGTDTQYF

D gene: -
J gene: TRBJ2-3
clone size: many
V gene: TRBV12-3/TRBV12-4
CDR3 DNA: TGTGCCAGCACTCTCTGGGGGACAGATACGCAGTATTTT
CDR3 protein: CASTLWGTDTQYF

D gene: -
J gene: TRBJ2-3
clone size: -
V gene: TRBV6-6
CDR3 DNA: TGTGCCAGCAGTTACGCGCCAGATACGCAGTATTTT
CDR3 protein: CASSYAPDTQYF

D gene: -
J gene: TRBJ2-7
clone size: many
V gene: TRBV28
CDR3 DNA: TGTGCCAGCAGTACCTCCGGGACCTTCTCCTACGAGCAGTACTTC
CDR3 protein: CASSTSGTFSYEQYF

D gene: -
J gene: TRBJ2-7
clone size: few
V gene: TRBV9
CDR3 DNA: TGTGCCAGCAGCGTAGGAAACATCCTGAACGAGCAGTACTTC
CDR3 protein: CASSVGNILNEQYF

D gene: -
J gene: TRBJ1-1
clone size: many
V gene: TRBV9
CDR3 DNA: TGTGCCAGCAGCCCGATACAGGGTGGTGAAGCTTTCTTT
CDR3 protein: CASSPIQGGEAFF

D gene: TRBD2
J gene: TRBJ2-1
clone size: many
V gene: TRBV27
CDR3 DNA: TGTGCCAGCAGTTCCCTAGCGGGGTCTAGCTCCTACAATGAGCAGTTCTTC
CDR3 protein: CASSSLAGSSSYNEQFF

D gene: -
J gene: TRBJ2-1
clone size: once
V gene: TRBV7-2
CDR3 DNA: TGTGCCAGCAGCCCGTCCTCCACAAGCTCCTACAATGAGCAGTTCTTC
CDR3 protein: CASSPSSTSSYNEQFF

D gene: TRBD1
J gene: TRBJ2-7
clone size: many
V gene: TRBV28
CDR3 DNA: TGTGCCAGCAGTTTATCTGTAGGGGGCGTCTACGAGCAGTACTTC
CDR3 protein: CASSLSVGGVYEQYF

D gene: TRBD1
J gene: TRBJ2-7
clone size: many
V gene: TRBV12-3/TRBV12-4
CDR3 DNA: TGTGCCAGCAGTCCCCGGACAGGGTTAGACGAGCAGTACTTC
CDR3 protein: CASSPRTGLDEQYF

D gene: TRBD2
J gene: TRBJ2-7
clone size: few
V gene: TRBV12-3/TRBV12-4
CDR3 DNA: TGTGCCAGCAGCACTAGCGGGAGTCCCTACGAGCAGTACTTC
CDR3 protein: CASSTSGSPYEQYF

D gene: -
J gene: TRBJ1-6
clone size: -
V gene: TRBV6-6
CDR3 DNA: TGTGCCAGCAGTTACCAGGGCGAAGGGTCCTATAATTCACCCCTCCACTTT
CDR3 protein: CASSYQGEGSYNSPLHF

D gene: -
J gene: TRBJ2-7
clone size: -
V gene: TRBV28
CDR3 DNA: TGTGCCAGCAGTTTATTCGGGAGACCCTACGAGCAGTACTTC
CDR3 protein: CASSLFGRPYEQYF

D gene: -
J gene: TRBJ1-1
clone size: -
V gene: TRBV5-1
CDR3 DNA: TGCGCCAGCAGCTTGGGAGGGCAGAACACTGAAGCTTTCTTT
CDR3 protein: CASSLGGQNTEAFF

D gene: -
J gene: TRBJ1-1
clone size: -
V gene: TRBV20-1
CDR3 DNA: TGCAGTGCTAGAGATTCGGGGATGGGTGCTGAAGCTTTCTTT
CDR3 protein: CSARDSGMGAEAFF

D gene: -
J gene: TRBJ2-1
clone size: few
V gene: TRBV7-9
CDR3 DNA: TGTGCCAGCAGCTTAGACGCGGGGAACAATGAGCAGTTCTTC
CDR3 protein: CASSLDAGNNEQFF

D gene: -
J gene: TRBJ1-1
clone size: few
V gene: TRBV20-1
CDR3 DNA: TGCAGTGCCCGCAACCACCGGGAGGCGTCGAACACTGAAGCTTTCTTT
CDR3 protein: CSARNHREASNTEAFF

D gene: TRBD2
J gene: TRBJ2-1
clone size: once
V gene: TRBV7-2
CDR3 DNA: TGTGCCAGCAGCTTAGTTGCTAGCGGGAGCCTTTCCTACAATGAGCAGTTCTTC
CDR3 protein: CASSLVASGSLSYNEQFF

D gene: TRBD1
J gene: TRBJ1-4
clone size: many
V gene: TRBV20-1
CDR3 DNA: TGCAGTGCTAGTGACAGGGTGGCTAATGAAAAACTGTTTTTT
CDR3 protein: CSASDRVANEKLFF

D gene: -
J gene: TRBJ2-2
clone size: few
V gene: TRBV9
CDR3 DNA: TGTGCCAGCAGCGTAGTACAGGGAGGGACCGGGGAGCTGTTTTTT
CDR3 protein: CASSVVQGGTGELFF

D gene: -
J gene: TRBJ1-5
clone size: many
V gene: TRBV6-1
CDR3 DNA: TGTGCCAGCAGTGATGGGTTGCGAAGTCAGCCCCAGCATTTT
CDR3 protein: CASSDGLRSQPQHF

D gene: -
J gene: TRBJ2-7
clone size: many
V gene: TRBV18
CDR3 DNA: TGTGCCAGCTCACCATTCCAGGGTTTCCACGAGCAGTACTTC
CDR3 protein: CASSPFQGFHEQYF

D gene: -
J gene: TRBJ1-2
clone size: -
V gene: TRBV4-1
CDR3 DNA: TGCGCCAGCAGCCACTACAAAAGATTCTATGGCTACACCTTC
CDR3 protein: CASSHYKRFYGYTF

D gene: -
J gene: TRBJ2-7
clone size: -
V gene: TRBV6-5
CDR3 DNA: TGTGCCAGCAGCCTTAAGGTGGGCGAGCAGTACTTC
CDR3 protein: CASSLKVGEQYF

D gene: -
J gene: TRBJ1-2
clone size: few
V gene: TRBV6-1
CDR3 DNA: TGTGCCAGCACCCCGAAATTGGATGGCTACACCTTC
CDR3 protein: CASTPKLDGYTF

D gene: -
J gene: TRBJ2-7
clone size: few
V gene: TRBV10-2
CDR3 DNA: TGCGCCAGCAGTGACCCCGGGACCATGAGATCCTACGAGCAGTACTTC
CDR3 protein: CASSDPGTMRSYEQYF

D gene: -
J gene: TRBJ2-1
clone size: many
V gene: TRBV5-1
CDR3 DNA: TGCGCCAGCAGCTTGGCCTTGGGGGCGGATGAGCAGTTCTTC
CDR3 protein: CASSLALGADEQFF

D gene: TRBD2
J gene: TRBJ2-4
clone size: many
V gene: TRBV29-1
CDR3 DNA: TGCAGCTCTAGCGGGGAGTATGGGCAAAACATTCAGTACTTC
CDR3 protein: CSSSGEYGQNIQYF

D gene: TRBD2
J gene: TRBJ2-3
clone size: many
V gene: TRBV4-1
CDR3 DNA: TGCGCCAGGCGGGGGGGCCACAGCACAGATACGCAGTATTTT
CDR3 protein: CARRGGHSTDTQYF